These 25 T cell receptor beta chains originate from one sample sequenced in a study of cytomegalovirus exposure and HLA in healthy donors. Using immunoSEQ multiplex PCR, the repertoire was profiled, and TCRdb retains in-frame clones only, with some absent. The sample lists a few hundred thousand clones, 65% to 90% occurring once. The sequenced sample consisted of PBMCs. These receptors all stem from a woman aged 18-35 years in good health and CMV-seronegative.

As for this clone: Other DNA sequences from this sample encode an identical CDR3 as well. The rearrangement uses TRBV29-1 and TRBJ2-5; D is possibly TRBD2 (6 bases). Per germline, CDR1 SQVTM and CDR2 ANQGSEA. Between the trimmed V and J ends, which lost 4 bases and 4 bases, there was a span of 13 bases. The CDR3 extends over 13 amino acids. The CDR3 bases are TGCAGCGTTGGGCCCGGGGGAGGAGAGACCCAGTACTTC. As protein: CSVGPGGGETQYF.

V usage is TRBV30 and J usage is TRBJ2-4, with D possibly matching TRBD1 (6 bases). V lost 4 bases and J lost 0, with 19 bases in between. The germline gives CDR1 GTSNPN, CDR2 SVGIG (reference sequence). CDR3 length: 17 residues. CDR3 residues: CAWTLKPTGLAKNIQYF. In nucleotides, the CDR3 is TGTGCCTGGACTTTAAAACCGACAGGACTAGCCAAAAACATTCAGTACTTC.

The chain uses TRBV30 and TRBJ2-7; D is unclear. Germline CDR1 is GTSNPN and CDR2 is SVGIG (reference sequence). CDR3 length: 13 amino acids. V lost 4 bases and J 6 bases, leaving 16 bases between the germline ends. The CDR3 region has the DNA TGTGCCTGGACCCATGGCCCAGGATCCGAGCAGTACTTC. The encoded protein is CAWTHGPGSEQYF. Filled out from reference TRBV30 and TRBJ2-7, the complete variable domain reads SQTIHQWPATLVQPVGSPLSLECTVEGTSNPNLYWYRQAAGRGLQLLFYSVGIGQISSEVPQNLSASRPQDRQFILSSKKLLLSDSGFYLCAWTHGPGSEQYFGPGTRLTVT.

A remark on this clone: Within the sample, other DNA sequences also encode this same CDR3. The genes are TRBV19 and TRBJ2-7; 10 bases agree with TRBD1. The CDR3 consists of 14 residues. Trimming at V came to 5 bases and at J to 2 bases, leaving 3 bases not matched to a gene. Looked up from germline, CDR1 is LNHDA and CDR2 is SQIVND (reference sequence). This CDR3 reads CASSPGQGAYEQYF. CDR3 bases: TGTGCCAGTAGTCCTGGACAGGGGGCCTACGAGCAGTACTTC.

There are a few counts of this clone. The chain has TRBV18 and TRBJ1-6; a weak D match, TRBD1 (5 bases). Trimming took 5 bases from V and 8 from J, leaving 16 bases between them. CDR1 is KGHSH, CDR2 LQKENI, per germline. This CDR3 spans 15 amino acids. DNA for the CDR3: TGTGCCAGCTCAACAAGGGGAGGTATTGATTCACCCCTCCACTTT. This codes for CASSTRGGIDSPLHF.

Notes on this clone: Other DNA sequences from this sample encode an identical CDR3 as well. This rearrangement joins TRBV5-1 to TRBJ1-2; 8 bases are shared with TRBD1. The CDR3 loop spans 13 amino acids. The germline V gene encodes CDR1 SGHRS and CDR2 YFSETQ. Losses at the gene ends were 3 bases for V and 5 bases for J; bases not matched to a gene: 3. CDR3 residues: CASSSTGGYGYTF. CDR3 bases: TGCGCCAGCAGCTCCACAGGGGGGTATGGCTACACCTTC.

The rearrangement joins TRBV5-4 to TRBJ2-3; 7 bases fit TRBD1. In germline, CDR1 is SGHNT, CDR2 YYREEE (reference sequence). V shed 2 bases, J shed 4 bases, and the junction held 4 bases outside the gene matches. This CDR3 comprises 14 residues. The CDR3 region is CASSLQGSPDTQYF. The CDR3 DNA reads as TGTGCCAGCAGCTTACAGGGGTCCCCAGATACGCAGTATTTT.

The chain combines TRBV29-1 with TRBJ1-1; possibly TRBD1 for D (6 bases). This CDR3 is built from 11 residues. Trimming stripped 1 base from V and 7 bases from J, with 7 bases between. Per germline, CDR1 SQVTM and CDR2 ANQGSEA. The CDR3 here is CSVEARGEAFF. CDR3 coding DNA: TGCAGCGTTGAAGCCAGGGGTGAAGCTTTCTTT.

The chain joins TRBV27 to TRBJ1-2, with 7 nucleotides matching TRBD1. Germline V gene lookup returns CDR1 MNHEY and CDR2 SMNVEV (reference sequence). Trimming cost V 3 bases and J 1 base; bases outside gene matches: 5. CDR3 length equals 15 residues. Here the CDR3 DNA reads TGTGCCAGCAGTTTGCCAGGGGGTGATAACTATGGCTACACCTTC. Translated: CASSLPGGDNYGYTF.

Only one count was recorded for this clone. The V gene is TRBV6-5, the J gene TRBJ1-1; possibly TRBD1 for D (5 bases). Germline values: CDR1 MNHEY, CDR2 SVGAGI. This CDR3 is 14 amino acids long. V lost 0 bases to trimming and J lost 4 bases, with 9 bases between them. CDR3 loop: CASSYSWQGTEAFF. The CDR3 nucleotides read TGTGCCAGCAGTTACTCGTGGCAGGGCACTGAAGCTTTCTTT.

The V gene is TRBV6-1, the J gene TRBJ1-3; the D is unclear. The ends were cut back, 2 bases at V and 1 base at J, with 3 bases in the middle. CDR3 length equals 13 residues. Germline V CDR1 and CDR2: MNHNS, SASEGT. CDR3 sequence: CASSEQSGNTIYF. The CDR3 nucleotides read TGTGCCAGCAGTGAACAGTCTGGAAACACCATATATTTT.

This chain uses TRBV11-2 with TRBJ2-1; 9 bases are a match to TRBD1. Losses at the gene ends were 5 bases for V and 6 bases for J; bases not matched to a gene: 5. The germline V gene has CDR1 SGHAT and CDR2 FQNNGV. The length of the CDR3 is 14 residues. CDR3 loop: CASSRDRGGNEQFF. DNA for the CDR3: TGTGCCAGCAGCCGTGACAGGGGGGGCAATGAGCAGTTCTTC.

The gene calls are TRBV7-8 and TRBJ2-5; 15 bases line up with TRBD2. The trim removed 4 bases at V and 0 bases at J, leaving 3 bases unmatched. Germline assignment: CDR1 SGHVS and CDR2 FQNEAQ. The CDR3 has 17 amino acids. Written as DNA, the CDR3 is TGTGCCAGCAGCTCAGGGACTAGCGGGGGGTACCAAGAGACCCAGTACTTC. Residues: CASSSGTSGGYQETQYF.

The V call is TRBV5-1, the J call TRBJ2-1, with D perhaps TRBD1 (6 bases). V shed 3 bases and J shed 4 bases, with 11 bases lying between them. The length of the CDR3 is 14 residues. From germline, CDR1 is SGHRS and CDR2 YFSETQ. CDR3 in amino acids: CASSSGTPYNEQFF. DNA for the CDR3: TGCGCCAGCAGCTCCGGGACACCGTACAATGAGCAGTTCTTC.

The chain links TRBV11-2 to TRBJ1-1; 10 bases are shared with TRBD1. This CDR3 has 13 amino acids. V lost 5 bases, J lost 10 bases, and 7 bases stayed unmatched. Germline V CDR1 and CDR2: SGHAT, FQNNGV. CDR3 amino acids: CASSIDRGRRAFF. In DNA form, the CDR3 reads TGTGCCAGCAGCATCGACAGGGGGCGTAGAGCTTTCTTT.

The rearrangement joins TRBV19 to TRBJ2-2, with D possibly being TRBD2 (5 bases). Trimming left V 7 bases short and J 7 bases short, with 13 bases between. The CDR3 has 13 amino acids. Germline V gene lookup returns CDR1 LNHDA and CDR2 SQIVND (reference sequence). In nucleotides, the CDR3 is TGTGCCAGTATTACGGAGGATTACGGGGAGCTGTTTTTT. It codes for CASITEDYGELFF.

V gene TRBV10-3 combines with J gene TRBJ1-1; D perhaps matches TRBD1 (6 bases). This CDR3 comprises 13 residues. The V gene's germline CDR1 is ENHRY and CDR2 SYGVKD. The V gene lost 7 bases and the J gene lost 4 bases, with 13 bases spanning the gap. CDR3: CAINRGGGTEAFF. CDR3 nucleotide sequence: TGTGCCATCAACCGGGGAGGGGGCACTGAAGCTTTCTTT.

The chain links TRBV18 to TRBJ1-1; unclear D gene. Trimming shortened V by 6 bases and J by 1 base, and 12 bases separated the two germline ends. This CDR3 spans 14 amino acids. Germline assignment: CDR1 KGHSH and CDR2 LQKENI. For the CDR3, the DNA is TGTGCCAGCTCTCTCGACTTAGGGAACACTGAAGCTTTCTTT. Translated: CASSLDLGNTEAFF. The full variable domain, completed using reference TRBV18 and TRBJ1-1, is NAGVMQNPRHLVRRRGQEARLRCSPMKGHSHVYWYRQLPEEGLKFMVYLQKENIIDESGMPKERFSAEFPKEGPSILRIQQVVRGDSAAYFCASSLDLGNTEAFFGQGTRLTVV.

The chain carries TRBV9 and TRBJ2-1, with 10 bases that match TRBD1. The CDR3 extends over 17 amino acids. The V segment lost 4 bases and the J segment 3 bases; nucleotides outside the gene matches: 10. CDR1 and CDR2 (germline): SGDLS, YYNGEE. The CDR3 nucleotides are TGTGCCAGCAGCCCAAACCGACAGGGGGCGAGCTACAATGAGCAGTTCTTC. Translating gives CASSPNRQGASYNEQFF.

This clone appeared a single time. This rearrangement joins TRBV6-5 to TRBJ1-2; the match to TRBD1 covers 7 bases. The CDR3 extends over 12 amino acids. Per the germline V gene, CDR1 is MNHEY and CDR2 is SVGAGI. V gave up 8 bases and J gave up 7 bases; unmatched junction bases: 7. The CDR3 DNA follows: TGTGCCAGCGGGACAGCCCTTTTTGGCTACACCTTC. Encoded protein: CASGTALFGYTF.

The chain combines TRBV4-1 with TRBJ1-1; possible D gene TRBD1, 6 bases. CDR1 MGHRA and CDR2 YSYEKL come from the germline V gene. CDR3 length: 15 residues. V lost 1 base, J lost 1 base, and 10 bases lay in between. In DNA form, the CDR3 reads TGCGCCAGCAGCCAAGCATCGGACAGGAACACTGAAGCTTTCTTT. Its translation: CASSQASDRNTEAFF.

This clone came up once. This chain joins TRBV29-1 and TRBJ2-1; D possibly corresponds to TRBD2 (7 bases). Per the germline V gene, CDR1 is SQVTM and CDR2 is ANQGSEA. The CDR3 runs to 15 residues. Trimming left V 7 bases short and J 8 bases short, with 24 bases between. The chain's CDR3 is CSARGGGGRLYEQFF. CDR3 in DNA: TGCAGCGCACGCGGGGGCGGGGGAAGGTTGTATGAGCAGTTCTTC.

The rearrangement joins TRBV6-1 to TRBJ1-5; TRBD1 matches at 7 bases. Germline lookup yields CDR1 MNHNS and CDR2 SASEGT. CDR3 length: 14 residues. Trimming took 7 bases from V and 2 from J; bases not matched to a gene: 5. CDR3 loop: CASTPDRGNQPQHF. The CDR3 nucleotides are TGTGCCAGCACCCCCGACAGGGGCAATCAGCCCCAGCATTTT.

V and J are TRBV4-3 and TRBJ1-2; 7 nucleotides line up with TRBD1. Looked up from germline, CDR1 is LGHNA and CDR2 is YSLEER. The V gene end was trimmed by 6 bases and the J gene end by 3 bases; junction bases not matched to a gene: 7. The CDR3 covers 14 residues. The CDR3 DNA follows: TGCGCCAGCAGGTCTGACAGGGTGCACTATGGCTACACCTTC. It is translated as CASRSDRVHYGYTF.

This clone came up once. This chain joins TRBV5-1 and TRBJ2-7, with TRBD1 as a possible D gene (6 bases). This CDR3 comprises 15 residues. V was clipped by 4 bases and J by 0 bases, with 14 bases between them. Germline-derived CDR1 and CDR2 are SGHRS and YFSETQ. DNA of the CDR3: TGCGCCAGCAGCCGGGGCAGGGGATACTCCTACGAGCAGTACTTC. Translated: CASSRGRGYSYEQYF.